A selection of T cell receptor beta chains follows, all from one sample in a study of CD8+CD57+ T cells in acquired aplastic anemia. TCRdb re-derived calls from the reads in MiXCR, one entry per CDR3 protein. The table lists about half a million distinct CDR3 sequences, approximately 32% of them singletons. The sample was sorted CD4+, CD8+, or CD8+CD57+ T cells (not recorded which) from PBMCs. These receptor sequences come from a human donor with aplastic anemia. CDR3s include the opening cysteine and the closing phenylalanine or tryptophan. A D gene is named only where the DNA matches it firmly. Clone size is not always given. Where it is, it says once, few, many or a class for expanded clones.

few TRBJ2-7 - TRBV4-1 TGCGCCAGCAGCCAAGATCGCGGCAATTACGAGCAGTACTTC CASSQDRGNYEQYF
many TRBJ1-1 - TRBV19 TGTGCCAGTTCACAGGCGGAGTTAATCGCTGAAGCTTTCTTT CASSQAELIAEAFF
few TRBJ1-2 - TRBV25-1 TGTGCCAGCAGTTTATCAAGACAGTATGGCTACACCTTC CASSLSRQYGYTF
many TRBJ1-6 TRBD1 TRBV10-3 TGTGCCATCAGTGCGGGACAGCCAAAGGAAGGTTCACCCCTCCACTTT CAISAGQPKEGSPLHF
- TRBJ2-7 - TRBV20-1 TGCAGTGCTAGCCAAAGCGGGCCTTCCTACGAGCAGTACTTC CSASQSGPSYEQYF
many TRBJ1-4 - TRBV29-1 TGCAGCGTTGGGAGGGCGGTCAATGAAAAACTGTTTTTT CSVGRAVNEKLFF
many TRBJ1-5 - TRBV2 TGTGCCACCCCAAGGACAGCAAGCAATCAGCCCCAGCATTTT CATPRTASNQPQHF
few TRBJ2-1 TRBD2 TRBV20-1 TGCAGTCCCACTTTAGCGGGGAGCTCCTACAATGAGCAGTTCTTC CSPTLAGSSYNEQFF
- TRBJ2-7 - TRBV25-1 TGTGCCAGCAGTGGAGGGACGGGCGTACGCTTTAGGGAGCAGTACTTC CASSGGTGVRFREQYF
many TRBJ1-6 - TRBV2 TGTGCCAGCATGGGTTGGAGGGATTCACCCCTCCACTTT CASMGWRDSPLHF
- TRBJ2-5 - TRBV24-1 TGTGCCACCAGTGACTTTTATGGTGCTGAACGAGAGACCCAGTACTTC CATSDFYGAERETQYF
few TRBJ2-2 TRBD1 TRBV11-2 TGTGCCAGCAGCTTCAATCGATGGACAGGGGTCATGAACACCGGGGAGCTGTTTTTT CASSFNRWTGVMNTGELFF
- TRBJ2-7 TRBD1 TRBV11-3 TGTGCCAGCAGCTTAGGGTATAGGGGGCTCTACGAGCAGTACTTC CASSLGYRGLYEQYF
many TRBJ1-1 - TRBV2 TGTGCCAGCAGTTCGGGGAACACTGAAGCTTTCTTT CASSSGNTEAFF
- TRBJ1-2 - TRBV5-7 TGTGCCAGCAGCCAAGGTGTTTCAGGGCCCTATGGCTACACCTTC CASSQGVSGPYGYTF
- TRBJ2-3 - TRBV5-1 TGCGCCAGTAACCCTTCAAGCACAGATACGCAGTATTTT CASNPSSTDTQYF
many TRBJ1-1 - TRBV19 TGTGCCAGTAGTGTGGACACCCCGAACACTGAAGCTTTCTTT CASSVDTPNTEAFF
- TRBJ2-1 TRBD1 TRBV25-1 TGTGCCAGCAGTGACTGGACAGGGGTCGCTGAGCAGTTCTTC CASSDWTGVAEQFF
many TRBJ2-3 - TRBV29-1 TGCAGCGTTGACGCCCCCTTCGGTACGCAGTATTTT CSVDAPFGTQYF
- TRBJ2-1 TRBD2 TRBV7-7 TGTGCTAGCAGTAAAGTTGCGGGAGTCTCTTGGGAGCAGTTCTTC CASSKVAGVSWEQFF
once TRBJ2-7 TRBD1 TRBV24-1 TGTGCCACCAGTGATACACAGGGGGGCAGCTACTTC CATSDTQGGSYF
- TRBJ1-1 - TRBV10-3 TGTGCCAGCAGTTCCCTCAGGGGATCTTACACTGAAGCTTTCTTT CASSSLRGSYTEAFF